Described below is a single T cell receptor (beta chain) sequence and its context. Its target is not known. PCR was performed using 60 Vbeta and 13 Jbeta primers. TCRdb keeps only in-frame clones here, not all; method: immunoSEQ multiplex PCR. The sample carries roughly 150,000 clones, 73% recorded once. This record belongs to a study of cytomegalovirus exposure and HLA in healthy donors. Whole-study findings and limits: Investigators reported 150 to 200 TCR beta chains as tied to cytomegalovirus.

The V and J ends lost 3 bases and 5 bases respectively, with 9 bases between them. Per germline, CDR1 MNHEY and CDR2 SMNVEV (reference sequence). The CDR3 contains 13 residues. Sequences were obtained from PBMCs. The chain links TRBV27 to TRBJ2-3, with D tentatively TRBD1 (5 bases). This sequence was found in a woman aged 18-35 years in good health and CMV-seropositive. CDR3 protein: CASSFPGKDTQYF. For the CDR3, the DNA is TGTGCCAGCAGTTTCCCAGGGAAAGATACGCAGTATTTT.